What follows is one T cell receptor beta chain and its context. Antigen: not known. The PCR ran on 60 Vbeta and 13 Jbeta primers. Sequencing was performed with immunoSEQ multiplex PCR; in TCRdb, only in-frame clones are kept and a portion is missing. The data contain about 130,000 clones, about 80% of them singletons. The CDR3 consists of 13 residues. Germline values: CDR1 MNHNS, CDR2 SASEGT. Trimming pared 3 bases from V and 2 bases from J, leaving 7 bases between. The sample comes from a study of cytomegalovirus exposure and HLA in healthy donors. Study-wide findings and caveats: For TCR beta chains, V- and J-gene trimming was later linked to a missense DCLRE1C variant.

This clonotype originated in a human donor in good health. Material: PBMCs. V is TRBV6-1 and J is TRBJ2-5; D remains unclear. The CDR3 protein is CASSDGPQETQYF. DNA of the CDR3: TGTGCCAGCAGTGATGGGCCGCAAGAGACCCAGTACTTC.